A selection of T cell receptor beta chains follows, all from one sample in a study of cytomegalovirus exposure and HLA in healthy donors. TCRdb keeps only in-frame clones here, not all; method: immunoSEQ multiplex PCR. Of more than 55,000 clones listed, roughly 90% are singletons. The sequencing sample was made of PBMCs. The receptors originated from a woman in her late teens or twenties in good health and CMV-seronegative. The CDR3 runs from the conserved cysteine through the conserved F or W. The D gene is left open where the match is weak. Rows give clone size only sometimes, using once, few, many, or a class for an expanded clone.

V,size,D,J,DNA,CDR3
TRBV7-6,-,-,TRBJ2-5,TGTGCCAGCAGCTTAGGCGAGGGTGGGACCCAGTACTTC,CASSLGEGGTQYF
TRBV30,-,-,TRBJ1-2,TGTGCCTGGAGTGAGACAGGTGGTGGCTACACCTTC,CAWSETGGGYTF
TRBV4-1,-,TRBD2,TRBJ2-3,TGCGCCAGCAGCCAAGCACTAGCGGAGACAGATACGCAGTATTTT,CASSQALAETDTQYF
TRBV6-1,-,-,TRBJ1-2,TGTGCCAGCACTATAGGACAGAACTATGGCTACACCTTC,CASTIGQNYGYTF
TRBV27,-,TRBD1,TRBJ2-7,TGTGCCAGCAGTGTGGGACAGGGGGCCTACGAGCAGTACTTC,CASSVGQGAYEQYF
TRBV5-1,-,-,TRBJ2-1,TGCGCCAGCAGCTTGGCCAGTCTCTACAATGAGCAGTTCTTC,CASSLASLYNEQFF
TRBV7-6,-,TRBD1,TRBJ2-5,TGTGCCAGCAGCCAAATTGACAGGGCGGCGGAGACCCAGTACTTC,CASSQIDRAAETQYF
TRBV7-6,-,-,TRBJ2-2,TGTGCCAGCAGCTTACGGAGGCGCGGCACCGGGGAGCTGTTTTTT,CASSLRRRGTGELFF
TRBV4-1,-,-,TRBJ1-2,TGCGCCAGCAGCCAAGAAGGAGGATATGGCTACACCTTC,CASSQEGGYGYTF
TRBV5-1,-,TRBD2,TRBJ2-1,TGCGCCAGCAGAAATATAGCGGGTGCCCCTTACAATGAGCAGTTCTTC,CASRNIAGAPYNEQFF
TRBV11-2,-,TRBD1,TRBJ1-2,TGTGCCAGCAGCTCGGGACAGGGCAGTAGCTACTATGGCTACACCTTC,CASSSGQGSSYYGYTF
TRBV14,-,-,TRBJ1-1,TGTGCCAGCAGCCAAGCCTCTGAAGCTTTCTTT,CASSQASEAFF
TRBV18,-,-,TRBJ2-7,TGTGCCAGCTCACCAGGGACACCCGTCCACGAGCAGTACTTC,CASSPGTPVHEQYF
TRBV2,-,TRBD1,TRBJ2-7,TGTGCCAGCAAGGGGGGATGGGACAGGGGCGTCTACGAGCAGTACTTC,CASKGGWDRGVYEQYF
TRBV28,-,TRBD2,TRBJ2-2,TGTGCCAGCAGGCCGACTAGCGGGAGCGGAAGTGGTAGTCCCGGGGAGCTGTTTTTT,CASRPTSGSGSGSPGELFF
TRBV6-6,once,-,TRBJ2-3,TGTGCCAGCAGTCGAGCCGGGGATGGTACGCAGTATTTT,CASSRAGDGTQYF